This T cell receptor beta chain was recovered during a study of tissue T cells after allogeneic stem cell transplantation (dated by TCRdb to 2021 to 2024). The study in broad terms: The study profiled TCR beta repertoires across many tissues from research autopsies of patients with and without GVHD, plus mouse models of GVHD. The human arm was a prospective observational study without blinding or randomization. Study-wide findings and limitations: Within patients, how anatomically similar tissues were was a major factor shaping TCR repertoire composition, regardless of disease or transplant status. A small and clinically heterogeneous patient cohort was studied, and sampling depth was acknowledged as a limitation. Blood and spleen T cells captured only a limited portion of the TCR repertoire detected in tissues, in both patients and mice. Only a few T cell clones appeared in more than one patient, yet motif-based clustering showed tissue-specific repertoire signatures that were shared between patients. The study did not determine which tissue TCRs were alloreactive or antigen-specific, and some clones might have been persisting host cells.

The library relied on the immunoSEQ multiplex PCR assay. Adaptive Biotechnologies performed TCRbeta CDR3 sequencing at survey depth and reported CDR3 sequences, V/J genes, productive frequency, and template counts. TCR beta CDR3 regions were amplified from genomic DNA rather than RNA. For the original study's pipeline: Jensen-Shannon divergence served to quantify pairwise repertoire overlap between tissues, with 0 meaning identical and 1 meaning complete divergence. Tissues were clustered by single-linkage agglomerative hierarchical clustering of pairwise JSD values, and the clustering results were displayed as dendrograms. GLIPH2 was run on all patient samples with simulation_depth 1000, kmer_min_depth 3, cdr3_length_cutoff 8, keeping groups with more than two unique CDR3s. A standardized tissue-overlap score extrapolated Jaccard GLIPH-group overlap across patients to a standard repertoire size of 1000 clones. Associations of diversity with clinical or experimental variables used linear mixed-effect models with tissue fixed effects and individual random effects. In its TCRdb copy, this immuneACCESS table keeps in-frame sequences only and misses some clones. Where compared with another copy, unresolved V genes explain less than half of these, and the others have no known cause. V, J and clone size are taken as reported in that table, and D and trimming were inferred from the DNA itself. Within this sample are 5,000 to 7,500 clones, with 40% to 50% of them counted one time only. The top ten clonotypes cover less than 40% of the sample.

The sample's time point label is to be understood as: mouse harvest day 14 after allogeneic transplant. Mouse grafts consisting of 10^7 T-cell-depleted bone marrow cells combined with 10^6 splenic CD5+ T cells were administered by tail vein injection. GVHD in mice was modeled with a major MHC-mismatch B6 (H2b) into BALB/c (H2d) model, and tissues were profiled at day 7 or 14. On day 7 or 14 post-transplant, mouse tissues and retro-orbital blood were harvested with separate sterile tools for each animal, and livers were flushed beforehand. Before genomic DNA isolation with the DNeasy Blood & Tissue Kit, mouse tissues were minced with razor blades in buffered saline. This clone was counted a few times. Its specific antigen is unknown. In this entry, gene names and germline sequences are mouse ones. The receptor was derived from a female BALB/c mouse given C57BL/6 T cells with graft-versus-host disease after an allogeneic hematopoietic cell transplant. Sequencing was carried out using gut tissue.

For the CDR3, the sequence is CASSLSASNSDYTF. The sequenced CDR3 bases are TGTGCCAGCAGTCTGTCGGCGTCAAACTCCGACTACACC. In this chain, TRBV26 is recombined with TRBJ1-2, with the D gene uncertain. The read finishes 1 residue shy of the CDR3 end, and the germline J gene is used to complete it. Via the germline V gene (reference sequence), CDR1 is KGHPV and CDR2 FQNQEV. V and J are truncated by 0 bases and 0 bases respectively, leaving an intervening sequence of 5 bases. The CDR3 spans 14 residues, from the cysteine through the phenylalanine. Part of the CDR3 DNA is given, 39 bases translated from base 1.